Each of the 32 T cell receptor beta chains below was sequenced from the same sample in a study of T cell repertoires in cytomegalovirus infection. Each CDR3 protein is one row after TCRdb ran MiXCR on the reads. The sample holds fewer than 300,000 distinct CDR3 sequences, around 25% seen once. The sample consisted of PBMCs. The receptors stem from a human donor in good health (CMV status not recorded). Some clones in this sample may be carry-over from other donors' samples.

This clonotype was observed a few times. The chain joins TRBV12-3 or TRBV12-4 to TRBJ2-2; TRBD1 matches 11 bases. CDR3 length: 15 amino acids. V shed 3 bases, J shed 8 bases, and the junction held 5 bases outside the gene matches. The CDR3 DNA reads TGTGCCAGCAGTTTTGGGACAGGGGGAGGTGGGGAGCTGTTTTTT. Translated: CASSFGTGGGGELFF.

The V call is TRBV5-1, the J call TRBJ2-3; D is possibly TRBD1 (6 bases). Trimming shortened V by 0 bases and J by 6 bases, and 11 bases separated the two germline ends. Germline CDR1 is SGHRS and CDR2 is YFSETQ. CDR3 length equals 14 residues. The CDR3 protein is CASSLVQGTDTQYF. The CDR3 nucleotides read TGCGCCAGCAGCTTGGTTCAGGGGACCGATACGCAGTATTTT.

This chain uses TRBV19 with TRBJ1-1; D perhaps matches TRBD1 (5 bases). Trimming removed 7 bases at V and 1 base at J, with 7 bases between. The CDR3 is 12 residues long. CDR1 LNHDA and CDR2 SQIVND come from the germline V gene (reference sequence). The DNA of the CDR3 is TGTGCCAGTAAGGACACGAACACTGAAGCTTTCTTT. This encodes CASKDTNTEAFF.

Of note for this clonotype: A much larger clone is a single base away; this may be a read error. The chain employs TRBV25-1 and TRBJ2-7; D is unclear. Germline CDR1 MGHDK, CDR2 SYGVNS. CDR3 length: 14 amino acids. The CDR3 DNA reads TGTGCCGGCAGTGAATTGGTCCTGAAGGGAGAGCAGTACTTC. This translates into CAGSELVLKGEQYF.

This clonotype was detected many times. Germline is not matched at one junction end, which may reflect a read error. V and J are TRBV7-7 and TRBJ2-7, with 11 bases matching TRBD1. Germline V gene sequence: CDR1 SSHAT, CDR2 FNYEAQ (reference sequence). This CDR3 has 14 amino acids. The CDR3 reads CASSPGTGGYEQYF. The CDR3 DNA sequence: TGTGCTAGCAGCCCTGGGACAGGGGGCTACGAGCAGTACTTC.

This clonotype was recorded a few times. V is TRBV20-1 and J is TRBJ2-7; 14 bases map to TRBD2. The CDR3 covers 19 residues. Germline V lookup: CDR1 DFQATT, CDR2 SNEGSKA (reference sequence). Unmatched junction bases numbered 15, after V lost 0 bases and J lost 5 bases. The CDR3 nucleotides read TGCAGTGCTAGAGATCACGGACTAGCGGGAGGCTTTTCCACGGACGAGCAGTACTTC. This gives the protein CSARDHGLAGGFSTDEQYF.

This clonotype was observed a few times. The rearrangement uses TRBV5-4 and TRBJ2-7, with TRBD1 matching 8 bases. There are 13 residues in the CDR3. The ends lost 4 bases at V and 5 bases at J; junction bases unmatched: 5. Germline V gene data show CDR1 as SGHNT and CDR2 as YYREEE (reference sequence). CDR3 sequence reads: CASSTRQGNEQYF. For the CDR3, the DNA is TGTGCCAGCAGCACCCGACAGGGGAACGAGCAGTACTTC.

Only a few counts were recorded for this clonotype. The rearrangement uses TRBV19 and TRBJ2-7; possible D gene TRBD1, 5 bases. The V gene's germline CDR1 is LNHDA and CDR2 SQIVND (reference sequence). The CDR3 is made up of 13 amino acids. V was clipped by 6 bases and J by 3 bases, with 12 bases between them. The CDR3 bases are TGTGCCAGTAGAATGGGGCCACTCTACGAGCAGTACTTC. As protein: CASRMGPLYEQYF. Complete variable domain (other parts from reference TRBV19 and TRBJ2-7): DGGITQSPKYLFRKEGQNVTLSCEQNLNHDAMYWYRQDPGQGLRLIYYSQIVNDFQKGDIAEGYSVSREKKESFPLTVTSAQKNPTAFYLCASRMGPLYEQYFGPGTRLTVT.

To note about this clonotype: A much more abundant neighbour one base away suggests this may be a read error. The genes are TRBV11-2 and TRBJ2-4, with D possibly TRBD1 on 6 matching bases. The germline V and J ends were trimmed by 11 bases and 8 bases, with 13 bases remaining between them. The CDR3 is 11 residues long. CDR1 and CDR2 (germline): SGHAT, FQNNGV. The DNA of the CDR3 is TGTGCCGGCACGGCAGGGGACATTCAGTACTTC. Translating it yields CAGTAGDIQYF.

This clonotype was observed a handful of times. The genes are TRBV27 and TRBJ2-7; TRBD1 is a possible D gene (5 bases). CDR1 is MNHEY and CDR2 is SMNVEV in the germline V gene (reference sequence). V shed 2 bases and J shed 4 bases, with 12 bases lying between them. The CDR3 runs to 14 residues. The CDR3 loop is CASSLRGSDYEQYF. CDR3 DNA sequence: TGTGCCAGCAGTTTAAGGGGCAGTGATTACGAGCAGTACTTC.

The chain is built from TRBV20-1 and TRBJ2-5; D ambiguous. This CDR3 has 11 amino acids. V was shortened by 5 bases and J by 9 bases, with 13 bases between the two germline ends. Germline CDR1 and CDR2: DFQATT and SNEGSKA (reference sequence). The CDR3, as DNA: TGCAGTGCTCATAGTCGAGAACCCCAGTACTTC. Translating gives CSAHSREPQYF.

This clonotype was found a few times. The V gene is TRBV20-1, the J gene TRBJ2-7, with 10 bases fitting TRBD2. CDR3 length equals 14 residues. J was trimmed by 4 bases and V by 2 bases; bases with no gene match: 5. The germline V gene has CDR1 DFQATT and CDR2 SNEGSKA (reference sequence). CDR3: CSARRTSGWYEQYF. CDR3 sequence (DNA): TGCAGTGCTAGAAGGACTAGCGGCTGGTACGAGCAGTACTTC.

The chain has TRBV7-2 and TRBJ2-2, with a tentative D call TRBD1 (6 bases). Germline V CDR1 and CDR2: SGHTA, FQGNSA. V was shortened by 6 bases and J by 6 bases, with 17 bases between the two germline ends. This CDR3 region has 15 residues. DNA of the CDR3: TGTGCCAGCAGATACAGTCAGGGGACGGCCGGGGAGCTGTTTTTT. Protein sequence: CASRYSQGTAGELFF.

This clonotype was observed a few times. The chain couples TRBV7-9 to TRBJ1-5; D may be TRBD1 (5 bases). The CDR3 runs to 15 residues. Trimming cost V 4 bases and J 7 bases, with 17 bases left between them. Germline V gene lookup returns CDR1 SEHNR and CDR2 FQNEAQ (reference sequence). In DNA, the CDR3 is TGTGCCAGCAGCTCGGGGCTGGGGTCTCGGCAGCCCCAGCATTTT. This codes for CASSSGLGSRQPQHF.

Note on this clonotype: The junction departs from germline at one end; a sequencing error may be responsible. This chain connects TRBV12-3 or TRBV12-4 to TRBJ2-5; D is tentatively TRBD1 or TRBD2 (5 bases each). The CDR3 runs 14 residues. Written as DNA, the CDR3 is TGTACCAGCAGACAAACCGGGGCCCAAGAGACCCAGTACTTC. It translates to CTSRQTGAQETQYF.

The chain carries TRBV11-2 and TRBJ2-1; no clear D gene. The CDR3 spans 15 residues. Trimming shortened V by 3 bases and J by 6 bases, and 15 bases separated the two germline ends. CDR1 is SGHAT and CDR2 is FQNNGV in the germline V gene. CDR3 in amino acids: CASSLGSRVGNEQFF. In nucleotides, the CDR3 is TGTGCCAGCAGCTTGGGCAGTAGAGTCGGCAATGAGCAGTTCTTC. Looking up the rest from reference TRBV11-2 and TRBJ2-1 gives the full variable domain: EAGVAQSPRYKIIEKRQSVAFWCNPISGHATLYWYQQILGQGPKLLIQFQNNGVVDDSQLPKDRFSAERLKGVDSTLKIQPAKLEDSAVYLCASSLGSRVGNEQFFGPGTRLTVL.

This clonotype was counted at least ten times. J is TRBJ1-2 and V is TRBV7-8, with 9 bases identical to TRBD1. The V gene end was trimmed by 5 bases and the J gene end by 6 bases; junction bases not matched to a gene: 7. Germline CDR1 is SGHVS and CDR2 is FQNEAQ. The CDR3 totals 14 residues. Here the CDR3 reads CASSPRGQGNGYTF. The CDR3, as DNA: TGTGCCAGCAGCCCACGCGGACAGGGGAATGGCTACACCTTC.

The rearrangement links TRBV6-6 to TRBJ2-3; D assignment may be TRBD1 or TRBD2 (5 bases each). The germline V and J ends were trimmed by 5 bases and 0 bases, with 21 bases remaining between them. The germline V gene has CDR1 MNHNY and CDR2 SVGAGI (reference sequence). This CDR3 has 18 amino acids. Here the CDR3 DNA reads TGTGCCAGCAGTGAGTGGCCCGGGACCGCTTCTAGCACAGATACGCAGTATTTT. Protein sequence: CASSEWPGTASSTDTQYF.

This rearrangement joins TRBV2 to TRBJ1-1, with no clear D. Germline V gene data show CDR1 as SNHLY and CDR2 as FYNNEI. This CDR3 spans 13 amino acids. V lost 1 base, J lost 2 bases, and 5 bases lay in between. The CDR3 region is CASSEDSNTEAFF. CDR3 coding DNA: TGTGCCAGCAGTGAAGATTCTAACACTGAAGCTTTCTTT.

Here the CDR3 DNA reads TGTGCCAGCAGTTTAGTTCGGACAGCCGAAACCTATGGCTACACCTTC. The encoded protein is CASSLVRTAETYGYTF. The V call is TRBV12-3 or TRBV12-4, the J call TRBJ1-2; weak D call: TRBD1 (6 bases). V dropped 1 base and J dropped 4 bases, with 16 bases sitting between them. The CDR3 runs 16 residues.

The V call is TRBV18, the J call TRBJ2-2; D could derive from TRBD1 or TRBD2 (5 bases each). The germline V and J ends were trimmed by 3 bases and 2 bases, with 10 bases remaining between them. CDR1 and CDR2 from the germline V gene are KGHSH and LQKENI. The CDR3 runs to 15 residues. The CDR3 spells CASSPGRENTGELFF. The CDR3 nucleotides read TGTGCCAGCTCACCGGGACGGGAAAACACCGGGGAGCTGTTTTTT.

This clonotype occurred once. The rearrangement links TRBV5-4 to TRBJ2-7; 7 bases are a match to TRBD2. In germline, CDR1 is SGHNT, CDR2 YYREEE (reference sequence). V lost 5 bases to trimming and J lost 2 bases; unmatched junction nucleotides: 7. This CDR3 spans 14 amino acids. Here the CDR3 reads CASSPRGGAYEQYF. The CDR3 DNA follows: TGTGCCAGCAGTCCGAGGGGAGGGGCCTACGAGCAGTACTTC.

This clonotype came up many times. The chain joins TRBV7-2 to TRBJ2-7, with D possibly TRBD2 on 6 matching bases. Germline V lookup: CDR1 SGHTA, CDR2 FQGNSA. V lost 5 bases to trimming and J lost 7 bases, with 15 bases between them. This CDR3 comprises 13 residues. The CDR3 DNA reads TGTGCCAGCAGCGTCCGGGGGAGGTATGAGCAGTACTTC. Amino acid sequence: CASSVRGRYEQYF.

The chain is built from TRBV29-1 and TRBJ2-2; D uncertain. Trimming took off 6 bases at V and 1 base at J, with 3 bases between the two ends. CDR1 is SQVTM, CDR2 ANQGSEA, per germline. This CDR3 has 11 residues. CDR3 loop: CSVGNTGELFF. The CDR3 nucleotides are TGCAGCGTGGGGAACACCGGGGAGCTGTTTTTT.

The chain combines TRBV29-1 with TRBJ2-2, with D unclear. V lost 7 bases and J lost 6, with 9 bases in between. Germline-derived CDR1 and CDR2 are SQVTM and ANQGSEA. This CDR3 contains 11 residues. CDR3 sequence: CSAYKSGELFF. Here the CDR3 DNA reads TGCAGCGCCTACAAGTCCGGGGAGCTGTTTTTT.

The chain joins TRBV28 to TRBJ1-5, with 7 bases that match TRBD1. There are 15 residues in the CDR3. The V segment lost 6 bases and the J segment 6 bases; nucleotides outside the gene matches: 11. CDR1 and CDR2 from the germline V gene are MDHEN and SYDVKM. The CDR3 DNA reads as TGTGCCAGCAGCCTACCGACAGGGCGCAGTCAGCCCCAGCATTTT. Translated, it gives CASSLPTGRSQPQHF. Complete variable domain (other parts from reference TRBV28 and TRBJ1-5): DVKVTQSSRYLVKRTGEKVFLECVQDMDHENMFWYRQDPGLGLRLIYFSYDVKMKEKGDIPEGYSVSREKKERFSLILESASTNQTSMYLCASSLPTGRSQPQHFGDGTRLSIL.

This clonotype appeared a few times. The rearrangement uses TRBV19 and TRBJ1-1; no clear D gene. Trimming left V 4 bases short and J 0 bases short, with 15 bases between. The CDR3 sequence is 16 residues long. Per the germline V gene, CDR1 is LNHDA and CDR2 is SQIVND (reference sequence). CDR3 amino acids: CASSSLSKQMNTEAFF. Here the CDR3 DNA reads TGTGCCAGTAGTAGCCTCTCTAAACAGATGAACACTGAAGCTTTCTTT.

This clonotype was detected a few times. This sequence joins TRBV4-3 and TRBJ1-3; 12 bases map to TRBD1. The V segment lost 0 bases and the J segment 2 bases; nucleotides outside the gene matches: 2. The germline V gene encodes CDR1 LGHNA and CDR2 YSLEER. The CDR3 covers 17 residues. CDR3 coding DNA: TGCGCCAGCAGCCAAGACGGGACAGGGGGCCCTGGAAACACCATATATTTT. This encodes CASSQDGTGGPGNTIYF.

The rearrangement links TRBV29-1 to TRBJ2-1; D possibly corresponds to TRBD1 (6 bases). CDR3 size: 13 residues. CDR1 and CDR2 (germline): SQVTM, ANQGSEA. The V end was cut by 6 bases, the J end by 2 bases, with 11 bases between. In nucleotides, the CDR3 is TGCAGCGTCCTAGGGGGAGCCTACAATGAGCAGTTCTTC. Its protein is CSVLGGAYNEQFF.

This clonotype was counted only a few times. This chain joins TRBV28 and TRBJ1-6, with 9 bases aligning to TRBD1. After removal of 10 bases from V and 5 bases from J, the junction contained 9 bases not matched to a gene. This CDR3 is 15 amino acids long. Germline V gene data show CDR1 as MDHEN and CDR2 as SYDVKM. CDR3 nucleotide sequence: TGTGCCACCGGTACAGGACAGGGGAATAATTCACCCCTCCACTTT. It encodes CATGTGQGNNSPLHF.

Remarks on this clonotype: Its ends do not fully match the called genes, so a read error is possible. The CDR3 spells CASSFIPGQGEDEQFF. The CDR3 DNA reads as TGTGCTAGCAGCTTCATTCCCGGACAGGGAGAGGATGAGCAGTTCTTC. The rearrangement joins TRBV7-6 to TRBJ2-1, with 8 bases aligning to TRBD1. Germline CDR1 SGHVS, CDR2 FNYEAQ. CDR3 length equals 16 residues. Complete variable domain (other parts from reference TRBV7-6 and TRBJ2-1): GAGVSQSPRYKVTKRGQDVALRCDPISGHVSLYWYRQALGQGPEFLTYFNYEAQQDKSGLPNDRFSAERPEGSISTLTIQRTEQRDSAMYRCASSFIPGQGEDEQFFGPGTRLTVL.

The sample holds a few counts of this clonotype. This clone may be a read error of a much larger clone one base away. The J gene is TRBJ1-1, the V gene TRBV5-4; 8 nucleotides match TRBD1. Germline V gene sequence: CDR1 SGHNT, CDR2 YYREEE (reference sequence). The CDR3 covers 14 residues. Trimming took 5 bases from V and 4 from J; bases not matched to a gene: 7. The CDR3 spells CASRSQGAGTEAFF. CDR3 coding DNA: TGTGCCAGCAGGTCTCAGGGGGCAGGCACTGAAGCTTTCTTT.